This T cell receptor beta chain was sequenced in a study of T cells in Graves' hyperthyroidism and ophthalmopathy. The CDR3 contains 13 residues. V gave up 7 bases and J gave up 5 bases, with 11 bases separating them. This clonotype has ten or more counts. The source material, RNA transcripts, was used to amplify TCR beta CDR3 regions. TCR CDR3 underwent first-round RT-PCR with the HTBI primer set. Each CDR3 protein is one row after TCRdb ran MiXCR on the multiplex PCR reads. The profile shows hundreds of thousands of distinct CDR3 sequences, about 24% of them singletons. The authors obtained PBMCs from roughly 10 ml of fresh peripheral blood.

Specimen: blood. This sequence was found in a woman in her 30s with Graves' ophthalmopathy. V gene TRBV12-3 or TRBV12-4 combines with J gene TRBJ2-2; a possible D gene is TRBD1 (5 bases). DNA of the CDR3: TGTGCCAGCACCCCTTCAGGGACCGGGGAGCTGTTTTTT. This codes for CASTPSGTGELFF.